A selection of T cell receptor beta chains follows, all from one sample in a study of graft-versus-host responses after intestinal transplantation. These TCRs' antigens remain unknown. Here immunoSEQ multiplex PCR was the method, and the copy in TCRdb shows in-frame clones only, minus some. In the table there are some 87,000 clones, 90% to 95% of which are singletons. Sequencing used unstimulated CD8+ T cells sorted from spleen or lymph node cells, obtained before transplant. Source of these receptors: a human donor who was the organ donor for an intestinal transplant. CDR3s include the opening cysteine and the closing phenylalanine or tryptophan. The D gene is left open where the match is weak. Clone sizes are given selectively: once, few, many, or a class where the clone is expanded.

V	J	D	size	CDR3	DNA
TRBV5-6	TRBJ2-7	-	-	CASSLATEYEQYF	TGTGCCAGCAGCTTGGCCACGGAGTACGAGCAGTACTTC
TRBV29-1	TRBJ1-2	-	-	CSVELEHYGYTF	TGCAGCGTTGAATTGGAGCACTATGGCTACACCTTC
TRBV19	TRBJ2-1	TRBD2	-	CASREAGGYNEQFF	TGTGCCAGTAGGGAAGCGGGAGGGTACAATGAGCAGTTCTTC
TRBV28	TRBJ2-1	TRBD2	-	CASSLSTGTSGYNEQFF	TGTGCCAGCAGTTTATCCACCGGGACTAGCGGTTACAATGAGCAGTTCTTC
TRBV9	TRBJ2-1	TRBD2	-	CASSPRPGTSGEQFF	TGTGCCAGCAGCCCCCGTCCCGGGACTAGCGGTGAGCAGTTCTTC
TRBV6-1	TRBJ1-2	-	-	CASRFQGANYGYTF	TGTGCCAGCAGATTTCAGGGTGCTAACTATGGCTACACCTTC
TRBV19	TRBJ2-7	-	-	CASSSGTAYEQYF	TGTGCCAGTAGTAGCGGGACAGCCTACGAGCAGTACTTC
TRBV30	TRBJ2-1	TRBD2	-	CAWDPGLARYNEQFF	TGTGCCTGGGACCCGGGACTAGCTAGGTACAATGAGCAGTTCTTC
TRBV9	TRBJ1-1	-	-	CASSPLGGGTEAFF	TGTGCCAGCAGCCCCCTCGGGGGGGGGACTGAAGCTTTCTTT
TRBV5-1	TRBJ1-2	-	-	CASSLDSAGGYTF	TGCGCCAGCAGCTTAGACTCCGCCGGGGGCTACACCTTC
TRBV9	TRBJ1-1	-	-	CASSLGGVPLNTEAFF	TGTGCCAGCAGCCTCGGAGGGGTGCCTTTGAACACTGAAGCTTTCTTT
TRBV7-9	TRBJ2-1	-	-	CASSHDFGAGDEQFF	TGTGCCAGCAGCCACGACTTTGGAGCAGGGGATGAGCAGTTCTTC
TRBV19	TRBJ2-3	TRBD2	-	CASSPLAGGEYTQYF	TGTGCCAGTAGTCCCCTAGCGGGGGGGGAGTATACGCAGTATTTT
TRBV4-3	TRBJ2-1	-	-	CASSQTGLLSYNEQFF	TGCGCCAGCAGCCAGACGGGACTCCTCTCCTACAATGAGCAGTTCTTC
TRBV5-4	TRBJ1-4	-	-	CASSFGALGKLFF	TGTGCCAGCAGCTTTGGGGCGCTTGGAAAACTGTTTTTT
TRBV9	TRBJ1-1	TRBD1	few	CASGQGNTEAFF	TGTGCCAGTGGACAGGGGAACACTGAAGCTTTCTTT
TRBV29-1	TRBJ1-6	-	few	CSGRGLPNSPLHF	TGCAGCGGACGAGGACTGCCTAATTCACCCCTCCACTTT
TRBV9	TRBJ2-7	TRBD2	-	CASSVVAGGPYEQYF	TGTGCCAGCAGCGTAGTGGCGGGAGGGCCCTACGAGCAGTACTTC
TRBV6-5	TRBJ2-7	-	-	CASSFQITYEQYF	TGTGCCAGCAGTTTTCAGATTACCTACGAGCAGTACTTC
TRBV27	TRBJ2-7	-	-	CASSLHRDSYEQYF	TGTGCCAGCTCTCTCCACAGGGACTCCTACGAGCAGTACTTC
TRBV11-3	TRBJ2-3	-	-	CASSSLIGAGLWDTQYF	TGTGCCAGCAGCTCCCTCATCGGGGCGGGGCTGTGGGATACGCAGTATTTT